The 5 T cell receptor beta chains below were found in one sample sequenced in a study of shared clonotypes between healthy human individuals. The repertoire was sequenced with immunoSEQ multiplex PCR; TCRdb's copy has only in-frame clones and lacks some. The data hold fewer than 650,000 clones, with roughly four fifths observed a single time. The material sequenced was PBMCs. These receptors all come from a woman aged 40-49 years in good health. Some clones in this sample may be carry-over from other donors' samples.

The chain recombines TRBV30 with TRBJ2-7; TRBD2 might be the D (6 bases). CDR3 length equals 13 residues. Trimming shortened V by 3 bases and J by 5 bases, and 14 bases separated the two germline ends. Germline CDR1 reads GTSNPN; CDR2 reads SVGIG (reference sequence). DNA of the CDR3: TGTGCCTGGAGGAGGCACGGCGGGAACGAGCAGTACTTC. Protein product: CAWRRHGGNEQYF.

The chain has TRBV30 and TRBJ1-1, with D perhaps TRBD1 (5 bases). Germline CDR1 and CDR2: GTSNPN and SVGIG (reference sequence). V shed 2 bases and J shed 0 bases, with 13 bases lying between them. CDR3 length equals 15 residues. The CDR3 sequence is CAWSIGASMNTEAFF. The CDR3 DNA sequence: TGTGCCTGGAGTATAGGGGCCTCCATGAACACTGAAGCTTTCTTT.

CDR3: CASSLMATGYETQYF. Here the CDR3 DNA reads TGTGCCAGCAGTTTAATGGCTACCGGGTATGAGACCCAGTACTTC. The chain joins TRBV27 to TRBJ2-5; unclear D gene. In germline, CDR1 is MNHEY, CDR2 SMNVEV (reference sequence). V was pared by 2 bases and J by 5 bases, with 15 bases between. The CDR3 covers 15 residues.

This chain links TRBV7-2 with TRBJ1-4; no definite D call. Germline lookup yields CDR1 SGHTA and CDR2 FQGNSA. V lost 2 bases, J lost 7 bases, and 11 bases lay in between. The CDR3 spans 14 residues. The CDR3 reads CASSLMGFSEKLFF. The DNA of the CDR3 is TGTGCCAGCAGCTTAATGGGTTTTAGTGAAAAACTGTTTTTT.

The chain uses TRBV5-1 and TRBJ2-7; D gene unclear. Germline lookup yields CDR1 SGHRS and CDR2 YFSETQ. This CDR3 is built from 13 residues. V lost 5 bases to trimming and J lost 6 bases, with 15 bases between them. The CDR3 reads CASRPSSDGEQYF. The CDR3 coding sequence is TGCGCCAGCAGGCCTTCGTCGGACGGCGAGCAGTACTTC.